The sequence of this T cell receptor beta chain was determined in a study of T cell responses to AZD1222 COVID-19 vaccine. The CDR3 contains 18 residues. CDR1 and CDR2 (germline): SGHTA, FQGTGA. Trimming at V came to 2 bases and at J to 3 bases, leaving 15 bases not matched to a gene. Study-wide results and limits: Among the donors, most were white British and more were female, and clonal diversity was possibly underestimated. At 160-218 and 743-854, vaccine-associated CD4 TCRs were dominant, and they spanned spike. Baseline serology detected seropositivity in only 5 or 6 AZD1222 recipients.

Only in-frame clones appear in the TCRdb table, and some are missing; sequencing was by immunoSEQ multiplex PCR. The sample carries 210,000 or so clones, roughly 91% recorded once. As to this clone: Its cognate antigen is unknown.

This clonotype was obtained from an adult in good health. The material sequenced was peripheral blood, taken on day 0 of MenACWY control vaccination. The V gene is TRBV7-3, the J gene TRBJ1-2; the match to TRBD1 covers 7 bases. CDR3 DNA: TGTGCCAGCAGCTTATTAACGGGGGGGACAGTCCACCACTATGGCTACACCTTC. This translates into CASSLLTGGTVHHYGYTF.